This TCR beta chain was captured in a study of CD8 T cells in Susac syndrome. Turning to this clonotype: Its antigen is not known.

The study, taken as a whole, reports: Peak Susac CD8+ clonal expansion occurred in TEMRA cells and active patients.

Negative isolation was used for CD8+ and CD4+ T cells and FACS enrichment for TEMRA cells. It was with random hexamers that about 0.45 to 1 ug RNA was reverse transcribed. Amplification of the TCR beta CDR3 was carried out by immunoSEQ multiplex PCR, which spanned a total of 54 Vbeta and 13 Jbeta segments. TCRdb reprocessed the immunoSEQ multiplex PCR reads with MiXCR, giving one entry per CDR3 protein. Here the sample spans tens of thousands of distinct CDR3 sequences, approximately 95% being singletons. Germline CDR1 MNHEY, CDR2 SVGEGT. V was clipped by 8 bases and J by 7 bases, with 17 bases between them. The CDR3 contains 13 residues.

Input material: CD8+ T cells from PBMCs. The clonotype originates from a human donor with Susac syndrome. The V and J genes are TRBV6-2 or TRBV6-3 and TRBJ1-1; D remains ambiguous. CDR3 sequence reads: CASVDKGMNEAFF. The CDR3, as DNA: TGTGCCAGCGTCGATAAGGGCATGAATGAAGCTTTCTTT.